The 20 T cell receptor beta chains listed next were all sequenced from one sample in a study of blood T cell repertoires in COVID-19. Generated by immunoSEQ multiplex PCR, the TCRdb table keeps only in-frame clones and is missing some. The table shows around 130,000 clones, with about 85% occurring only once. Material: peripheral blood. The receptors were sampled from a man between 65 and 85 years old with acute or convalescent COVID-19.

The gene calls are TRBV2 and TRBJ2-1; maybe TRBD2 (6 bases). V was clipped by 11 bases and J by 4 bases, with 15 bases between them. The germline gives CDR1 SNHLY, CDR2 FYNNEI. The CDR3 runs to 13 residues. The CDR3 is CAGREHPYNEQFF. Here the CDR3 DNA reads TGTGCCGGCCGGGAGCACCCGTACAATGAGCAGTTCTTC.

This clone has a handful of counts. The gene calls are TRBV9 and TRBJ2-1, with 8 bases aligning to TRBD1. The CDR3 is 14 amino acids. Trimming cost V 5 bases and J 7 bases; bases outside gene matches: 8. CDR1 and CDR2 from the germline V gene are SGDLS and YYNGEE. The CDR3 sequence: CASSRQGHRNEQFF. The CDR3 DNA is TGTGCCAGCAGTCGACAGGGGCATCGGAATGAGCAGTTCTTC.

The V and J genes are TRBV5-8 and TRBJ1-4, with 9 bases fitting TRBD1. This CDR3 has 18 amino acids. The ends lost 4 bases at V and 8 bases at J; junction bases unmatched: 18. Looked up from germline, CDR1 is SGHTS and CDR2 is YDEGEE. CDR3 sequence (DNA): TGTGCCAGCAGCATTACCGGGACAGGGCGCCCGGGGGACGAAAAACTGTTTTTT. Protein sequence: CASSITGTGRPGDEKLFF. Combining the CDR3 with reference TRBV5-8 and TRBJ1-4 gives the whole variable domain EAGVTQSPTHLIKTRGQQATLRCSPISGHTSVYWYQQALGLGLQFLLWYDEGEERNRGNFPPRFSGRQFPNYSSELNVNALELEDSALYLCASSITGTGRPGDEKLFFGSGTQLSVL.

CDR3 sequence reads: CASSDSVGGEQFF. CDR3 DNA sequence: TGTGCCAGCAGTGACTCGGTAGGGGGCGAGCAGTTCTTC. The chain has TRBV6-4 and TRBJ2-1; 7 nucleotides align to TRBD1. CDR1 and CDR2 (germline): MRHNA, SNTAGT. This CDR3 contains 13 residues. The V gene end was trimmed by 0 bases and the J gene end by 10 bases; junction bases not matched to a gene: 3.

This clone was counted only a few times. V gene TRBV6-8 combines with J gene TRBJ1-2, with TRBD1 identical over 8 bases. The V and J ends lost 2 bases and 3 bases, in that order; junction bases with no gene match: 11. The germline gives CDR1 MNHGY, CDR2 SAAAGT. The CDR3 runs 17 residues. The DNA of the CDR3 is TGTGCCAGCAGTTACCCATCCCGGGACAGGAACTACTATGGCTACACCTTC. This codes for CASSYPSRDRNYYGYTF.

This clone showed up just once. The rearrangement uses TRBV2 and TRBJ2-7, with 8 bases lining up with TRBD2. Germline V gene lookup returns CDR1 SNHLY and CDR2 FYNNEI. The CDR3 spans 13 residues. The J segment lost 2 bases and the V segment lost 6 bases, leaving 3 bases of the junction unmatched. The CDR3 coding sequence is TGTGCCAGCAGATCGGGACTAGCCTACGAGCAGTACTTC. Translated: CASRSGLAYEQYF.

The chain uses TRBV5-1 and TRBJ1-2, with 8 bases aligning to TRBD1. This CDR3 is built from 20 residues. Trimming removed 0 bases from V and 4 bases from J; junction bases left unmatched: 20. Germline CDR1 SGHRS, CDR2 YFSETQ. The CDR3 reads CASSLEGTGFGPGSFYGYTF. CDR3 DNA sequence: TGCGCCAGCAGCTTGGAGGGGACAGGATTTGGGCCCGGGAGCTTCTATGGCTACACCTTC. Filled out from reference TRBV5-1 and TRBJ1-2, the complete variable domain reads KAGVTQTPRYLIKTRGQQVTLSCSPISGHRSVSWYQQTPGQGLQFLFEYFSETQRNKGNFPGRFSGRQFSNSRSEMNVSTLELGDSALYLCASSLEGTGFGPGSFYGYTFGSGTRLTVV.

The V gene is TRBV7-2, the J gene TRBJ2-4; D unclear. The CDR3 is made up of 16 amino acids. V gave up 4 bases and J gave up 0 bases, with 13 bases separating them. Per germline, CDR1 SGHTA and CDR2 FQGNSA. The CDR3 loop reads CASSSRAAVAKNIQYF. CDR3 in DNA: TGTGCCAGCAGCTCCCGTGCGGCTGTAGCCAAAAACATTCAGTACTTC.

V is TRBV5-4 and J is TRBJ1-2; 8 bases match TRBD1. The germline gives CDR1 SGHNT, CDR2 YYREEE (reference sequence). The CDR3 contains 14 residues. V trimming: 4 bases; J trimming: 4 bases; junction bases outside the gene matches: 6. CDR3 bases: TGTGCCAGCAGCGCCGCCGGGACAGGCTATGGCTACACCTTC. Protein product: CASSAAGTGYGYTF.

The J gene is TRBJ1-2, the V gene TRBV7-9, with 7 bases lining up with TRBD1. The CDR3 is 14 residues long. Trimming at V came to 1 base and at J to 4 bases, leaving 3 bases not matched to a gene. From germline, CDR1 is SEHNR and CDR2 FQNEAQ (reference sequence). The CDR3 region is CASSLERDSYGYTF. The CDR3 DNA follows: TGTGCCAGCAGCTTAGAAAGGGACAGCTATGGCTACACCTTC.

This clone appeared many times. The chain uses TRBV7-9 and TRBJ1-1; 8 positions agree with TRBD1. The V gene's germline CDR1 is SEHNR and CDR2 FQNEAQ (reference sequence). After removal of 5 bases from V and 7 bases from J, the junction contained 6 bases not matched to a gene. The CDR3 spans 13 residues. CDR3: CASSPDRGDEAFF. Here the CDR3 DNA reads TGTGCCAGCAGCCCCGACAGGGGAGATGAAGCTTTCTTT. Full variable domain (remainder filled in from reference TRBV7-9 and TRBJ1-1): DTGVSQNPRHKITKRGQNVTFRCDPISEHNRLYWYRQTLGQGPEFLTYFQNEAQLEKSRLLSDRFSAERPKGSFSTLEIQRTEQGDSAMYLCASSPDRGDEAFFGQGTRLTVV.

A few counts support this clone. The chain recombines TRBV5-1 with TRBJ2-1; tentative D call: TRBD2 (5 bases). Germline V lookup: CDR1 SGHRS, CDR2 YFSETQ. The V gene lost 0 bases and the J gene lost 10 bases, with 11 bases spanning the gap. This CDR3 is built from 13 residues. The CDR3 region is CASSLVISEEQFF. In DNA, the CDR3 is TGCGCCAGCAGCTTGGTTATTAGCGAGGAGCAGTTCTTC.

In its sample, this clone was seen once. The CDR3 here is CASSEARGGSTDTQYF. In DNA form, the CDR3 reads TGTGCCAGCAGTGAAGCGCGGGGGGGCAGCACAGATACGCAGTATTTT. This sequence joins TRBV2 and TRBJ2-3; 9 bases are a match to TRBD2. Germline V gene sequence: CDR1 SNHLY, CDR2 FYNNEI. This CDR3 has 16 amino acids. V lost 0 bases and J lost 0; bases outside the gene matches: 1.

The CDR3 spells CAISTGYEQFF. The CDR3 region has the DNA TGTGCCATCAGTACAGGGTATGAGCAGTTCTTC. The genes are TRBV10-3 and TRBJ2-1; perhaps TRBD1 as D (6 bases). The ends were cut back, 5 bases at V and 8 bases at J, with 7 bases in the middle. This CDR3 region has 11 residues. CDR1 and CDR2 (germline): ENHRY, SYGVKD.

The gene calls are TRBV27 and TRBJ2-5; D possibly corresponds to TRBD2 (7 bases). The germline V gene encodes CDR1 MNHEY and CDR2 SMNVEV (reference sequence). Trimming removed 3 bases at V and 5 bases at J, with 13 bases between. The CDR3 contains 14 residues. CDR3: CASSFRGALETQYF. The CDR3 region has the DNA TGTGCCAGCAGTTTTCGGGGGGCCCTGGAGACCCAGTACTTC.

This rearrangement joins TRBV7-2 to TRBJ2-1, with a weak D call TRBD2 (7 bases). The CDR3 is 14 amino acids. Germline values: CDR1 SGHTA, CDR2 FQGNSA. Trimming shortened V by 4 bases and J by 9 bases, and 16 bases separated the two germline ends. CDR3 region: CASSWGGRMSEQFF. CDR3 nucleotide sequence: TGTGCCAGCAGCTGGGGGGGCAGGATGTCTGAGCAGTTCTTC.

V gene TRBV28 combines with J gene TRBJ1-4; D is ambiguous. Germline lookup yields CDR1 MDHEN and CDR2 SYDVKM. The CDR3 loop spans 12 amino acids. V lost 5 bases and J 10 bases, leaving 11 bases between the germline ends. CDR3 nucleotide sequence: TGTGCCAGCAGTCGAGGGCGAGGAAAACTGTTTTTT. Its protein is CASSRGRGKLFF.

The chain employs TRBV7-2 and TRBJ1-3, with D hard to call. The CDR3 length is 15 residues. V gave up 3 bases and J gave up 0 bases, with 9 bases separating them. Germline V lookup: CDR1 SGHTA, CDR2 FQGNSA. The CDR3 here is CASSFDMISGNTIYF. The CDR3 DNA follows: TGTGCCAGCAGCTTCGACATGATCTCTGGAAACACCATATATTTT.

The V and J genes are TRBV28 and TRBJ2-2; 11 bases line up with TRBD1. The CDR3 runs to 17 residues. Germline CDR1 and CDR2: MDHEN and SYDVKM. V was pared by 6 bases and J by 5 bases, with 11 bases of the junction left unmatched. The DNA for the CDR3 is TGTGCCAGCAGACCCCCGGGACAGGGGGGGTGGACCGGGGAGCTGTTTTTT. Translated, it gives CASRPPGQGGWTGELFF.

J is TRBJ2-5 and V is TRBV10-3; 10 bases match TRBD1. CDR1 is ENHRY and CDR2 is SYGVKD in the germline V gene. The CDR3 contains 15 residues. The V gene end was trimmed by 5 bases and the J gene end by 5 bases; junction bases not matched to a gene: 8. CDR3 amino acids: CAISPSTGGEETQYF. Here the CDR3 DNA reads TGTGCCATCAGTCCCTCGACAGGGGGCGAGGAGACCCAGTACTTC.